The present entry profiles one T cell receptor beta chain with its context. As yet, its antigen is unknown. From germline, CDR1 is SEHNR and CDR2 FQNEAQ (reference sequence). V shed 5 bases and J shed 2 bases, with 9 bases lying between them. This CDR3 is 14 amino acids long. The sample comes from a study of radiotherapy plus CTLA-4 blockade in lung cancer. At the level of the study: In roughly 17% of patients, objective responses were seen; 31% had disease control. General study results and limits: TCR clones of tumor origin grew in blood after radiotherapy plus ipilimumab.

This table comes from immunoSEQ multiplex PCR, and its TCRdb copy is limited to in-frame clones, with some not included. The repertoire includes around 70,000 clones, about 80% of them detected once, and approximately 4.1% sits in the top ten. V usage is TRBV7-9 and J usage is TRBJ2-2; TRBD1 might be the D (6 bases). The sample consisted of peripheral blood, taken from a patient treated with radiotherapy plus ipilimumab. The clonotype was recovered from a human donor with non-small cell lung cancer who had a partial response to radiotherapy plus ipilimumab. CDR3 in DNA: TGTGCCAGCAGCCCGGACAGCAACACCGGGGAGCTGTTTTTT. It codes for CASSPDSNTGELFF. Drawing the rest from reference TRBV7-9 and TRBJ2-2, the complete variable domain is DTGVSQNPRHKITKRGQNVTFRCDPISEHNRLYWYRQTLGQGPEFLTYFQNEAQLEKSRLLSDRFSAERPKGSFSTLEIQRTEQGDSAMYLCASSPDSNTGELFFGEGSRLTVL.